This T cell receptor (beta chain) was recorded in a study of T cell repertoires in cytomegalovirus infection. Looking at the study overall: The public TCR beta signatures pointed to both CMV infection and matching HLA type.

TCRdb re-called the reads with MiXCR, one entry per CDR3 protein. The data show approximately 260,000 distinct CDR3 sequences, with roughly a fifth seen just once and 15% to 20% held by the top ten. This clonotype showed up many times. The antigen remains unidentified. Germline values: CDR1 SGHTA, CDR2 FQGNSA. V shed 3 bases and J 2 bases; nucleotides not matched to a gene: 11. The CDR3 runs 19 residues. The input for sequencing was cultured PBMCs, taken from culture after CMV antigen stimulation. The chain recombines TRBV7-2 with TRBJ2-2; 11 positions agree with TRBD2. This sequence originates from a human donor in good health (CMV status not recorded). Some clones in this sample may be carry-over from other donors' samples. The CDR3 region has the DNA TGTGCCAGCAGCTTCGCGACGGTAGCGGGAGGGCCAAACACCGGGGAGCTGTTTTTT. Translating it yields CASSFATVAGGPNTGELFF.